This TCR beta chain was sequenced for a study of cytomegalovirus exposure and HLA in healthy donors. About the research overall: Earlier results showed 90 million to 130 million unique TCR beta sequences derived from approximately 180 million T cells. Study-level results: Being productive about 87% or about 30% of the time was typical of most TCR beta V segments in an earlier analysis.

For this clone: Antigen: not known.

It was with 60 Vbeta and 13 Jbeta primers that the PCR ran. Sequencing was performed with immunoSEQ multiplex PCR; in TCRdb, only in-frame clones are kept and a portion is missing. There are roughly 100,000 clones in the sample; roughly 77% occur only once, and over 9% lies in the top ten. The J segment lost 3 bases and the V segment lost 6 bases, leaving 5 bases of the junction unmatched. This CDR3 is 13 amino acids long. Germline V lookup: CDR1 MGHRA, CDR2 YSYEKL. The chain carries TRBV4-1 and TRBJ2-7; TRBD1 aligns across 7 bases. The source of this sequence is a woman aged 18-29 years in good health and CMV-seropositive. The sequencing input was PBMCs. CDR3 region: CASSQPGGYEQYF. Here the CDR3 DNA reads TGCGCCAGCAGTCAACCAGGGGGCTACGAGCAGTACTTC.